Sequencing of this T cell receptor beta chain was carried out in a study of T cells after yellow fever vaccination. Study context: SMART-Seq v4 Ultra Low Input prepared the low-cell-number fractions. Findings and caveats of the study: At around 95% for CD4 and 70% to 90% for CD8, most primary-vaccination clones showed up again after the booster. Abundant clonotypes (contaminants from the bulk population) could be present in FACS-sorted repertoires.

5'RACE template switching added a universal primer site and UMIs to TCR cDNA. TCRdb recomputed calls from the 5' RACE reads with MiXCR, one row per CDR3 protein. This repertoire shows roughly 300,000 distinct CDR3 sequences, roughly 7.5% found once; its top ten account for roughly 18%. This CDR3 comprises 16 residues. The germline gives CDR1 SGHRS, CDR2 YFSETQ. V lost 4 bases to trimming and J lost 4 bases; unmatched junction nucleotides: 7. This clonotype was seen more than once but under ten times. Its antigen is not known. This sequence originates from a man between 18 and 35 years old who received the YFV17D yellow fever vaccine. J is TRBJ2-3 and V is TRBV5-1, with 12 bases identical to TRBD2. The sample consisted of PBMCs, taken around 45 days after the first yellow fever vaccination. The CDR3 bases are TGCGCCAGCAGCCCTCTGACTAGCGGGGGATCAGATACGCAGTATTTT. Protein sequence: CASSPLTSGGSDTQYF.